This section outlines one T cell receptor beta chain sequence together with its context. This record comes from a study of ipilimumab plus nivolumab after autologous stem cell transplantation. Study context: Typical patient got about 5 ipilimumab doses and roughly 8 nivolumab doses (median). DLBCL patients had primary refractory or relapsed disease.

The CDR3 loop spans 14 amino acids. J gave up 7 bases and V 2 bases, and 3 bases lay outside the gene matches. CDR1 is KGHSH and CDR2 is LQKENI in the germline V gene. Here immunoSEQ multiplex PCR was the method, and the copy in TCRdb shows in-frame clones only, minus some. Altogether over 80,000 clones are present, 75% to 85% being singletons, with the ten largest covering roughly 2%. Through week 26, nivolumab 3 mg/kg IV was given weeks 1, 4, 7, 10, then biweekly. The receptor's source is a male donor with diffuse large B-cell lymphoma. Sample: PBMCs, taken in a trial of ipilimumab plus nivolumab as post-transplant consolidation. The rearrangement links TRBV18 to TRBJ2-1; 9 bases line up with TRBD1. CDR3 nucleotide sequence: TGTGCCAGCTCACCAGGGACAGGGAGAAATGAGCAGTTCTTC. This translates into CASSPGTGRNEQFF. Full variable domain (missing parts from reference TRBV18 and TRBJ2-1): NAGVMQNPRHLVRRRGQEARLRCSPMKGHSHVYWYRQLPEEGLKFMVYLQKENIIDESGMPKERFSAEFPKEGPSILRIQQVVRGDSAAYFCASSPGTGRNEQFFGPGTRLTVL.